This T cell receptor beta chain is drawn from a study of T cell responses to AZD1222 COVID-19 vaccine listed by TCRdb under 2021. Study-level background: AZD1222 recipients given second doses at about 4 weeks or at about 12 weeks were pooled, since spike-specific TCR depth and breadth were not found to differ between the two schedules. Trial participants were enrolled into age subgroups of 18-55, 56-69 and 70-plus years, which contained approximately 150, 28 and 58 TCR-sequenced participants, respectively. A total of approximately 240 trial participants underwent TCR sequencing, of whom roughly 210 had received two doses of AZD1222 and 26 had received two doses of the MenACWY control vaccine. Beyond this particular receptor, the publication reports: Spike-specific TCR breadth and depth rose significantly after two AZD1222 doses compared with day 0 and with MenACWY recipients. The vaccine-associated CD4 TCRs covered the entire spike protein, and the dominant responses fell in regions 160-218 and 743-854. Because no day 14 peak-response samples were available, repertoires were characterized only after the peak T cell response. Most participants were white British and females outnumbered males, and the authors suggested that clonal diversity may have been underestimated. Only a handful of AZD1222 recipients were SARS-CoV-2 seropositive at baseline, limiting conclusions about previously exposed vaccinees. The 56-69-year group was small, and its depth increase did not reach significance, likely because of low power. Reportedly, almost half of the unique spike-specific TCRs recognized epitopes lying outside the regions that are mutated in the B.1.351 and B.1.1.7 variants.

CDR1 is given as LNHNV and CDR2 as YYDKDF, both from the germline V gene (reference sequence). V lost 0 bases and J lost 2 bases, and the count of bases not matched to a germline gene is 5. The CDR3 holds 16 amino acids from the cysteine to the phenylalanine. Only the CDR3 region is kept as DNA, spanning 48 bases read in frame from base 1. Details on this clone: The antigen this receptor binds is unknown. No per-base quality is available; no much larger clone lies one base away.

The time point label, as the study defines it: baseline before first vaccination. Vaccinee samples came from UK trials COV001 and COV002, including a single-blind randomized controlled phase 2/3 trial of AZD1222 (ChAdOx1 nCoV-19) in healthy adults. For TCRbeta chain sequencing, PBMC samples were collected from trial participants at day 0 and at day 28 after the second dose. The CDR3 regions of human TCRbeta chains were analyzed by immunosequencing. Regarding the original processing steps: TCRs in the repertoires were compared against a reference library of SARS-CoV-2-specific TCRs that had been generated with the MIRA antigen-specificity platform. Breadth meant the fraction of unique TCRs that were SARS-CoV-2-associated, whereas depth meant the fraction of total T cells that were SARS-CoV-2-associated. Using the MIRA data, each spike-specific TCR was assigned both to the spike region to which the TCR was reactive and to a CD4 or CD8 class. Log10-transformed breadth and depth values were compared by one-way ANOVA with Sidak's multiple comparisons tests. This immuneACCESS table, as held by TCRdb, lists in-frame sequences with V and J called but not all clones. Of the missing ones, under half trace to an unresolved V gene in checked studies; the others have no known cause. The V and J calls and clone size were taken over from that table, and D and trimming were inferred from the DNA. The sample yields approximately 120,000 clones; roughly 90% were counted once. The top ten clones comprise more than 4% of the sample.

The clonotype originates from an adult in good health. The rearrangement combines TRBV15 with TRBJ2-7, and TRBD1 aligns with 9 junction nucleotides. Sequencing used peripheral blood, obtained on day 0 of AZD1222 vaccination. The CDR3 here reads CATSRDRGTGTYEQYF. The nucleotide sequence reads as follows: TGTGCCACCAGCAGAGATCGAGGGACAGGGACCTACGAGCAGTACTTC.